This is a list of T cell receptor beta chains from one sample in a study of OX40 agonist ivuxolimab in advanced cancers. Generated by immunoSEQ multiplex PCR, the TCRdb table keeps only in-frame clones and is missing some. The data contain 94,000 or so clones, approximately 80% of them seen just once; the ten biggest clones take up 4.5% to 6%. Sequenced material: CD4+ or CD8+ T cells sorted from blood, taken in a trial of the OX40 agonist ivuxolimab. These receptors originate from an adult with an advanced solid tumor such as melanoma, head and neck, liver or kidney cancer. Both conserved end residues are part of each CDR3. The order of the fields is D gene, clone size, V gene, J gene, CDR3 protein, CDR3 DNA. The D gene is left open where the match is weak. Rows give clone size only sometimes, using once, few, many, or a class for an expanded clone.

NA	NA	TRBV27	TRBJ2-7	CASSLFAGLPTYEQYF	TGTGCCAGCAGTTTATTCGCCGGGCTACCAACTTACGAGCAGTACTTC
NA	NA	TRBV7-2	TRBJ1-4	CASSPPDRKGEKLFF	TGTGCCAGCAGCCCTCCCGACAGGAAGGGTGAAAAACTGTTTTTT
NA	NA	TRBV10-3	TRBJ2-3	CAISEPGFADTQYF	TGTGCCATCAGTGAGCCAGGGTTTGCAGATACGCAGTATTTT
NA	NA	TRBV2	TRBJ2-1	CASEGNEQFF	TGTGCCAGCGAGGGGAATGAGCAGTTCTTC
NA	NA	TRBV6-6	TRBJ2-7	CASWEAYEQYF	TGTGCCAGTTGGGAGGCCTACGAGCAGTACTTC
NA	NA	TRBV5-1	TRBJ2-7	CASSFRGEQYF	TGCGCCAGCAGCTTCCGAGGCGAGCAGTACTTC
NA	NA	TRBV7-9	TRBJ1-1	CASSLEGHRNTEAFF	TGTGCCAGCAGCTTAGAGGGACATAGGAACACTGAAGCTTTCTTT
NA	NA	TRBV5-6	TRBJ1-3	CASSVRRTSGNTIYF	TGTGCCAGCAGCGTCAGACGCACCTCTGGAAACACCATATATTTT
NA	NA	TRBV27	TRBJ1-2	CASSLTHMGYGYTF	TGTGCCAGCAGTTTGACACATATGGGCTATGGCTACACCTTC
NA	NA	TRBV27	TRBJ1-2	CASSLSGIEGYTF	TGTGCCAGCAGTTTATCAGGGATAGAAGGCTACACCTTC
NA	NA	TRBV4-3	TRBJ1-2	CASSQVVRVGGYTF	TGCGCCAGCAGCCAAGTGGTCCGGGTGGGGGGCTACACCTTC
NA	NA	TRBV19	TRBJ2-3	CASSEGPGTQYF	TGTGCCAGTAGTGAAGGACCCGGAACGCAGTATTTT
TRBD2	NA	TRBV27	TRBJ2-7	CASRNFGTSGYEQYF	TGTGCCAGCAGAAACTTTGGGACTAGCGGCTACGAGCAGTACTTC
NA	once	TRBV5-1	TRBJ1-1	CASSLDPGGGNTEAFF	TGCGCCAGCAGCTTGGACCCCGGGGGAGGCAACACTGAAGCTTTCTTT
NA	NA	TRBV18	TRBJ2-3	CASSPLGRGDTDTQYF	TGTGCCAGCTCACCACTAGGTAGAGGGGACACAGATACGCAGTATTTT
NA	NA	TRBV5-1	TRBJ1-3	CASSLLGSLVSGNTIYF	TGCGCCAGCAGCTTGCTTGGCAGTCTGGTCTCTGGAAACACCATATATTTT
NA	few	TRBV19	TRBJ2-2	CASSITGTGTGELFF	TGTGCCAGTAGTATTACCGGGACCGGCACCGGGGAGCTGTTTTTT
NA	few	TRBV9	TRBJ1-2	CASSVEDNQGYTF	TGTGCCAGCAGCGTAGAGGACAATCAGGGCTACACCTTC
TRBD2	NA	TRBV30	TRBJ2-3	CAWSKRGSPDTQYF	TGTGCCTGGAGTAAGCGGGGGTCCCCAGATACGCAGTATTTT
NA	few	TRBV14	TRBJ2-2	CASSQDRLGELFF	TGTGCCAGCAGCCAAGATCGGCTTGGGGAGCTGTTTTTT
TRBD2	NA	TRBV10-2	TRBJ2-7	CASSEGREGYEQYF	TGCGCCAGCAGTGAGGGGCGGGAGGGATACGAGCAGTACTTC
NA	NA	TRBV4-3	TRBJ1-1	CASSQRGGTEAFF	TGCGCCAGCAGCCAACGGGGTGGGACTGAAGCTTTCTTT
NA	NA	TRBV10-3	TRBJ2-3	CAIRQGGVGDTQYF	TGTGCCATCAGACAGGGAGGTGTAGGAGATACGCAGTATTTT
NA	NA	TRBV15	TRBJ2-3	CATSSPRAFTDTQYF	TGTGCCACCAGCAGTCCGAGGGCCTTCACAGATACGCAGTATTTT
NA	NA	TRBV10-3	TRBJ2-7	CAISEGSTAGAYEQYF	TGTGCCATCAGTGAAGGGAGCACCGCAGGGGCCTACGAGCAGTACTTC
TRBD2	NA	TRBV29-1	TRBJ2-7	CSVRGGPHEQYF	TGCAGCGTTCGGGGGGGCCCCCACGAGCAGTACTTC
NA	few	TRBV29-1	TRBJ2-3	CSVERWRDAQYF	TGCAGCGTTGAAAGATGGCGTGACGCGCAGTATTTT
NA	once	TRBV27	TRBJ1-2	CASKGGSGGARGYTF	TGTGCCAGCAAGGGGGGCAGCGGAGGGGCGCGAGGCTACACCTTC
NA	once	TRBV19	TRBJ2-6	CASSIETTLSGANVLTF	TGTGCCAGTAGTATAGAGACTACCCTCTCTGGGGCCAACGTCCTGACTTTC
TRBD1	NA	TRBV5-1	TRBJ2-2	CASRIPGQGDTGELFF	TGCGCCAGCAGGATACCGGGACAGGGCGACACCGGGGAGCTGTTTTTT
NA	NA	TRBV7-9	TRBJ2-2	CASSLGDSRGELFF	TGTGCCAGCAGCTTAGGCGACTCAAGGGGGGAGCTGTTTTTT
NA	once	TRBV5-8	TRBJ2-3	CASSSLWEITDTQYF	TGTGCCAGCAGCTCCCTTTGGGAGATCACAGATACGCAGTATTTT
NA	few	TRBV5-1	TRBJ2-5	CASRMTGYSGETQYF	TGCGCCAGCAGAATGACAGGCTACTCGGGAGAGACCCAGTACTTC
NA	NA	TRBV23-1	TRBJ2-1	CASSRRDEQFF	TGCGCCAGCAGTCGTCGAGATGAGCAGTTCTTC
NA	once	TRBV4-1	TRBJ2-7	CASSQEWGFEGQYF	TGCGCCAGCAGCCAAGAGTGGGGGTTCGAGGGGCAGTACTTC
NA	NA	TRBV5-6	TRBJ2-1	CASSLRANSYNEQFF	TGTGCCAGCAGCCTCCGGGCCAACTCCTACAATGAGCAGTTCTTC
NA	NA	TRBV11-2	TRBJ2-7	CASSRPPHEQYF	TGTGCCAGCAGCCGACCCCCCCACGAGCAGTACTTC
NA	NA	TRBV15	TRBJ1-6	CATSRRGGNNSPLHF	TGTGCCACCAGCAGACGGGGGGGAAATAATTCACCCCTCCACTTT
TRBD1	NA	TRBV7-2	TRBJ2-7	CASRGPGGPYEQYF	TGTGCCAGCCGGGGACCAGGGGGCCCCTACGAGCAGTACTTC
TRBD2	once	TRBV5-1	TRBJ2-3	CASSLSGRGDTQYF	TGCGCCAGCAGCCTTAGCGGGAGGGGAGATACGCAGTATTTT
NA	few	TRBV9	TRBJ1-3	CASSVSGGSGNTIYF	TGTGCCAGCAGCGTAAGCGGGGGCTCTGGAAACACCATATATTTT
TRBD2	NA	TRBV28	TRBJ2-1	CASRTPGLAGNNEQFF	TGTGCCAGCAGAACCCCGGGACTAGCGGGGAACAATGAGCAGTTCTTC
TRBD2	once	TRBV5-8	TRBJ2-1	CASGLAGGYSYNEQFF	TGTGCCAGCGGACTAGCGGGAGGGTACTCCTACAATGAGCAGTTCTTC
NA	NA	TRBV2	TRBJ2-5	CASSAPTGRVTQYF	TGTGCCAGCAGTGCCCCGACAGGGAGGGTAACCCAGTACTTC
TRBD2	NA	TRBV18	TRBJ2-1	CASSKLAGADYNEQFF	TGTGCCAGCTCAAAACTAGCGGGGGCAGATTACAATGAGCAGTTCTTC
NA	NA	TRBV7-9	TRBJ2-7	CASSLAGVYEQYF	TGTGCCAGCAGCTTAGCGGGAGTCTACGAGCAGTACTTC
TRBD2	NA	TRBV5-1	TRBJ2-7	CASSFLPGGSYEQYF	TGCGCCAGCAGCTTCTTACCGGGGGGCTCCTACGAGCAGTACTTC
TRBD1	NA	TRBV19	TRBJ1-5	CASSFLTGVGANQPQHF	TGTGCCAGTAGTTTCTTGACAGGGGTAGGTGCCAATCAGCCCCAGCATTTT
TRBD2	once	TRBV5-1	TRBJ2-1	CASSYSSGSYNEQFF	TGCGCCAGCAGCTATTCTAGCGGGAGTTACAATGAGCAGTTCTTC
NA	NA	TRBV5-1	TRBJ2-1	CASSLGTTSNEQFF	TGCGCCAGCAGCTTGGGGACTACCTCCAATGAGCAGTTCTTC
TRBD2	NA	TRBV19	TRBJ2-7	CASSSRGTRRSEQYF	TGTGCCAGTAGTAGTCGCGGGACTAGGCGTAGCGAGCAGTACTTC
NA	NA	TRBV18	TRBJ1-2	CASSPTKQIGYTF	TGTGCCAGCTCACCTACGAAACAGATCGGCTACACCTTC
NA	NA	TRBV6-5	TRBJ2-7	CASSSSGAYPAYF	TGTGCCAGCAGTTCCTCCGGGGCTTACCCTGCGTACTTC
TRBD2	NA	TRBV2	TRBJ2-1	CASSRTSGENEQFF	TGTGCCAGCAGTAGGACTAGCGGGGAAAATGAGCAGTTCTTC